Given below is one T cell receptor (beta chain) in context. The antigen is unknown. The data originate from a study of T cell responses to AZD1222 COVID-19 vaccine. Turning to the study itself: Investigators merged groups given second doses at roughly 4 or roughly 12 weeks. Study-wide results and caveats: Clonal diversity was possibly underestimated, and the donors were mostly white British, with more females. Spike-specific TCR breadth and depth grew following two AZD1222 doses. There were repertoire samples only from the period after the peak T cell response.

Sequencing was performed with immunoSEQ multiplex PCR; in TCRdb, only in-frame clones are kept and a portion is missing. The data show 150,000 or so clones, roughly 91% seen once. Germline assignment: CDR1 MNHNS and CDR2 SASEGT. V was trimmed by 0 bases and J by 0 bases, leaving 9 bases between them. The CDR3 extends over 16 amino acids. This receptor was obtained from an adult in good health. Specimen: peripheral blood, collected on day 0 of AZD1222 vaccination. The chain uses TRBV6-1 and TRBJ1-3, with D unresolved. CDR3 sequence: CASSEAPAGSGNTIYF. The CDR3 region has the DNA TGTGCCAGCAGTGAAGCCCCGGCGGGCTCTGGAAACACCATATATTTT.